The clone carrying this T cell receptor (beta chain) was counted a few times. Its antigen is not known. The data derive from a study of beta chain features in type 1 diabetes. Findings and caveats of the study: PCR, the amplification step, might favor shorter templates, equally in patients and controls. Within each of all four CD4+ subsets, Type 1 diabetes patients had TCRB CDR3s that were moderately but significantly shorter. Insertion counts at VDJ junctions were lower in type 1 diabetes patients, who also showed more deletions there.

Sorted cells reached over 98% purity in every population. Reverse transcribing all isolated RNA meant expressed TCRB transcripts were sequenced. Data came from immunoSEQ multiplex PCR; TCRdb stores just in-frame clones and leaves some out. The sample holds under 150,000 clones; around 8.8% are singletons and the top ten take approximately 0.7%. Trimming cost V 4 bases and J 9 bases; bases outside gene matches: 13. This CDR3 comprises 16 residues. The germline gives CDR1 SGDLS, CDR2 YYNGEE. The chain carries TRBV9 and TRBJ2-6, with TRBD2 matching 7 bases. The source is a man younger than 45 with type 1 diabetes. The sequenced material came from central memory CD4+ T cells from blood. CDR3 protein: CASSTRREVVFNVLTF. As DNA, the CDR3 is TGTGCCAGCAGCACCCGCCGGGAGGTCGTTTTCAACGTCCTGACTTTC.